The clone carrying this TCR beta chain was seen at least ten times. This sample stems from a study of response to subunit inactivated influenza vaccine. The CDR3 runs to 11 residues. V lost 5 bases to trimming and J lost 7 bases, with 6 bases between them. CDR1 and CDR2 from the germline V gene are SNHLY and FYNNEI. TCRdb passed the RT-PCR reads through MiXCR, listing each CDR3 protein once. The sample comprises about 540,000 distinct CDR3 sequences, approximately 24% of which are singletons, and about 3% rests with the top ten. The sample was also linked to a second study, of T cells expressing NK-cell markers. That work contributes: TCR beta cDNA was generated via 5'RACE template switching incorporating UMIs. It was from sorted CD3+CD56+NKG2C+, CD3+CD56+NKG2C- and CD3+CD56-NKG2C+ T cells that TCR beta repertoires came. Dominant NKG2C+ clonotypes were found to form about 1.0-8% of CD8+ T cells in roughly 6 donors. No clear determination of HCMV specificity was made for expanded NKG2C+ T cell clones.

The sequence came from a man between 45 and 60 years old who received an inactivated influenza vaccine. V usage is TRBV2 and J usage is TRBJ2-1; no clear D. Material: CD4+ T cells sorted from PBMCs, obtained less than 13 days after vaccination. The CDR3 loop is CASSPRNEQFF. DNA for the CDR3: TGTGCCAGCAGTCCCAGGAATGAGCAGTTCTTC.